The 12 T cell receptor beta chains in this list originate from one sample, sequenced in a study of TIL therapy for anti-PD-1-resistant metastatic lung cancer. Sequencing used immunoSEQ v3. Sequenced by immunoSEQ multiplex PCR; TCRdb stores in-frame clones only, minus some. The table has just under 60,000 clones, around 79% seen once. Time point noted: pre-treatment sample, taken before nivolumab and TIL therapy. The material was blood, obtained at baseline. Every receptor here comes from a person aged 25 to 80 with non-small cell lung cancer.

The rearrangement uses TRBV7-3 and TRBJ2-7; D possibly corresponds to TRBD2 (6 bases). The V end lost 5 bases, the J end lost 3 bases, and 17 bases lay between the germline ends. Germline V gene sequence: CDR1 SGHTA, CDR2 FQGTGA. The CDR3 spans 15 residues. DNA for the CDR3: TGTGCCAGCAGCCCAAGCAGAGCGGGCGGCTACGAGCAGTACTTC. It yields the protein CASSPSRAGGYEQYF. The full variable domain, with the rest looked up from reference TRBV7-3 and TRBJ2-7, is GAGVSQTPSNKVTEKGKYVELRCDPISGHTALYWYRQSLGQGPEFLIYFQGTGAADDSGLPNDRFFAVRPEGSVSTLKIQRTERGDSAVYLCASSPSRAGGYEQYFGPGTRLTVT.

The chain joins TRBV19 to TRBJ1-2; maybe TRBD1 (5 bases). From germline, CDR1 is LNHDA and CDR2 SQIVND (reference sequence). Trimming took off 8 bases at V and 6 bases at J, with 34 bases between the two ends. The CDR3 contains 19 residues. Written as DNA, the CDR3 is TGTGCCAGTCATCTAATAAGGAAAACCCAGGGAACGCGGGAGGATGGCTACACCTTC. Amino acids: CASHLIRKTQGTREDGYTF.

The chain is built from TRBV19 and TRBJ2-5; D may be TRBD1 (5 bases). The germline gives CDR1 LNHDA, CDR2 SQIVND (reference sequence). The CDR3 length is 17 residues. Trimming removed 3 bases at V and 0 bases at J, with 17 bases between. Here the CDR3 DNA reads TGTGCCAGTAGTATCCGACAGTTTCAGACGTACCAAGAGACCCAGTACTTC. It yields the protein CASSIRQFQTYQETQYF.

This clone came up a few times. The rearrangement links TRBV28 to TRBJ1-1; perhaps TRBD1 as D (5 bases). The CDR3 sequence is 12 residues long. Germline assignment: CDR1 MDHEN and CDR2 SYDVKM. V lost 6 bases and J lost 2, with 7 bases in between. The CDR3 DNA sequence: TGTGCCAGCAGACAGGCAAACACTGAAGCTTTCTTT. Protein product: CASRQANTEAFF.

Here the CDR3 DNA reads TGCAGCGAGGGAGGACCCACTGAAGCTTTCTTT. Protein product: CSEGGPTEAFF. The rearrangement uses TRBV20-1 and TRBJ1-1; D gene unclear. CDR1 and CDR2 from the germline V gene are DFQATT and SNEGSKA (reference sequence). CDR3 size: 11 residues.

The chain has TRBV4-2 and TRBJ2-1; 9 positions match TRBD1. The CDR3 runs 15 residues. Per germline, CDR1 LGHNA and CDR2 YNFKEQ. J gave up 3 bases and V 4 bases, and 4 bases lay outside the gene matches. CDR3 in DNA: TGTGCCAGCAGCCCCCGGGACAGGGACTACAATGAGCAGTTCTTC. This sequence encodes CASSPRDRDYNEQFF.

This clone was seen a handful of times. V gene TRBV6-5 combines with J gene TRBJ2-7, with 7 nucleotides matching TRBD1. CDR3 length: 15 amino acids. Unmatched junction bases numbered 5, after V lost 3 bases and J lost 0 bases. Germline CDR1 reads MNHEY; CDR2 reads SVGAGI. The CDR3 region is CASSYKGAFSYEQYF. The CDR3 DNA reads TGTGCCAGCAGTTATAAGGGGGCGTTCTCCTACGAGCAGTACTTC.

The V call is TRBV5-4, the J call TRBJ2-7, with TRBD1 identical over 10 bases. In germline, CDR1 is SGHNT, CDR2 YYREEE (reference sequence). The CDR3 length is 15 residues. With 3 bases clipped from V and 3 bases from J, the junction kept 6 bases outside the gene matches. CDR3 sequence reads: CASSWDRGGDYEQYF. For the CDR3, the DNA is TGTGCCAGCAGCTGGGACAGGGGAGGCGACTACGAGCAGTACTTC.

This clone is a singleton in its sample. The CDR3 DNA is TGTGCCACCAGCAGAACAGGGGAGAATCAGCCCCAGCATTTT. It codes for CATSRTGENQPQHF. This sequence joins TRBV15 and TRBJ1-5; 7 bases fit TRBD1. The germline CDR1 and CDR2 sequences are LNHNV and YYDKDF (reference sequence). The CDR3 totals 14 residues. The V segment lost 2 bases and the J segment 4 bases; nucleotides outside the gene matches: 2.

The gene calls are TRBV2 and TRBJ2-5, with 15 bases matching TRBD2. The germline gives CDR1 SNHLY, CDR2 FYNNEI. The junction had 2 bases not matched to a gene; V was cut back by 7 bases and J by 5 bases. This CDR3 region has 14 residues. The CDR3 sequence: CASKGTSGGETQYF. The CDR3 coding sequence is TGTGCCAGCAAGGGGACTAGCGGGGGGGAGACCCAGTACTTC. Full variable domain (missing parts from reference TRBV2 and TRBJ2-5): EPEVTQTPSHQVTQMGQEVILRCVPISNHLYFYWYRQILGQKVEFLVSFYNNEISEKSEIFDDQFSVERPDGSNFTLKIRSTKLEDSAMYFCASKGTSGGETQYFGPGTRLLVL.

This chain uses TRBV6-5 with TRBJ2-7; TRBD1 agrees at 8 bases. CDR1 is MNHEY, CDR2 SVGAGI, per germline. Germline trimming cut 2 bases from V and 4 bases from J; bases unmatched to any gene: 4. This CDR3 comprises 14 residues. The CDR3 loop reads CASSYDRGQYEQYF. Here the CDR3 DNA reads TGTGCCAGCAGTTACGACAGGGGTCAATACGAGCAGTACTTC.

CDR3 in DNA: TGTGCCAGCCGGGCGTTCCAGAGGGGAGATACGCAGTATTTT. Residues: CASRAFQRGDTQYF. The chain uses TRBV6-5 and TRBJ2-3; D may match TRBD1 or TRBD2 (5 bases each). Germline V lookup: CDR1 MNHEY, CDR2 SVGAGI. This CDR3 contains 14 residues. V was trimmed by 8 bases and J by 5 bases, leaving 17 bases between them.